Each of the 9 T cell receptor beta chains below was sequenced from the same sample in a study of PD-1 blockade in classical Hodgkin lymphoma. Here immunoSEQ multiplex PCR was the method, and the copy in TCRdb shows in-frame clones only, minus some. The sample records about 63,000 clones, more than 75% being singletons. Each patient relapsed following autologous stem cell transplantation, and prior brentuximab vedotin exposure differed. The sample consisted of peripheral blood mononuclear cells (PBMCs), taken before the second cycle of nivolumab. The receptors were sampled from a human donor with classical Hodgkin lymphoma.

The chain combines TRBV5-1 with TRBJ2-1, with TRBD2 identical over 8 bases. This CDR3 region has 16 residues. The trim removed 0 bases at V and 4 bases at J, leaving 6 bases unmatched. Germline V CDR1 and CDR2: SGHRS, YFSETQ. CDR3 in DNA: TGCGCCAGCAGCTTGGACCCCGGGGGGGGGTACAATGAGCAGTTCTTC. Encoded protein: CASSLDPGGGYNEQFF.

The chain's CDR3 is CASSYLGTDNYGYTF. The CDR3 coding sequence is TGTGCCAGCAGCTACCTCGGGACGGATAACTATGGCTACACCTTC. The chain carries TRBV6-6 and TRBJ1-2; D perhaps matches TRBD1 (5 bases). Looked up from germline, CDR1 is MNHNY and CDR2 is SVGAGI (reference sequence). Deletions cut 6 bases from V and 1 base from J, with 15 bases between. The CDR3 spans 15 residues.

V gene TRBV27 combines with J gene TRBJ2-7; 10 bases align to TRBD1. Trimming cost V 6 bases and J 5 bases; bases outside gene matches: 10. Germline V gives CDR1 MNHEY, CDR2 SMNVEV (reference sequence). This CDR3 comprises 15 residues. CDR3 loop: CASRSPGQGTNEQYF. CDR3 nucleotides: TGTGCCAGCAGATCACCGGGACAGGGGACCAACGAGCAGTACTTC.

This clone was seen more than once but under ten times. This rearrangement joins TRBV27 to TRBJ1-5; D may be TRBD1 (6 bases). The germline V and J ends were trimmed by 2 bases and 5 bases, with 10 bases remaining between them. Germline V gene sequence: CDR1 MNHEY, CDR2 SMNVEV (reference sequence). The CDR3 sequence is 14 residues long. The DNA of the CDR3 is TGTGCCAGCAGTTTAGAGGGGGGTCATCAGCCCCAGCATTTT. Translating it yields CASSLEGGHQPQHF.

The rearrangement links TRBV7-9 to TRBJ1-3; 8 bases fit TRBD1. V dropped 10 bases and J dropped 4; count of bases not matched to a gene: 18. The CDR3 sequence is 17 residues long. Germline V gene lookup returns CDR1 SEHNR and CDR2 FQNEAQ (reference sequence). The CDR3 protein is CAISNPVAGQGGNTIYF. In nucleotides, the CDR3 is TGTGCCATCTCCAATCCGGTTGCTGGACAGGGAGGAAACACCATATATTTT.

On this clone itself: Additional DNA sequences in this sample encode the identical CDR3. The chain carries TRBV5-1 and TRBJ2-3, with D uncertain. V was trimmed by 0 bases and J by 2 bases, leaving 7 bases between them. Per germline, CDR1 SGHRS and CDR2 YFSETQ. The CDR3 is 14 amino acids. The CDR3 loop is CASSLGRDTDTQYF. The CDR3 bases are TGCGCCAGCAGCTTGGGGCGCGACACAGATACGCAGTATTTT. Full variable domain (outside the CDR3, taken from reference TRBV5-1 and TRBJ2-3): KAGVTQTPRYLIKTRGQQVTLSCSPISGHRSVSWYQQTPGQGLQFLFEYFSETQRNKGNFPGRFSGRQFSNSRSEMNVSTLELGDSALYLCASSLGRDTDTQYFGPGTRLTVL.

The V and J genes are TRBV5-6 and TRBJ2-3, with D perhaps matching TRBD2 (6 bases). Germline values: CDR1 SGHDT, CDR2 YYEEEE. V was pared by 0 bases and J by 2 bases, with 10 bases between. The CDR3 totals 15 residues. As DNA, the CDR3 is TGTGCCAGCAGCTTGGGGGACTCTAACACAGATACGCAGTATTTT. It yields the protein CASSLGDSNTDTQYF.

The rearrangement joins TRBV7-9 to TRBJ2-5; no firm D call. Per the germline V gene, CDR1 is SEHNR and CDR2 is FQNEAQ (reference sequence). Trimming stripped 2 bases from V and 1 base from J, with 11 bases between. The CDR3 length is 15 residues. This chain's CDR3 is CASSLSRALQETQYF. CDR3 coding DNA: TGTGCCAGCAGCTTAAGCCGTGCTCTCCAAGAGACCCAGTACTTC.

This clone has a single count. The chain uses TRBV5-1 and TRBJ2-7; D gene unclear. Germline CDR1 SGHRS, CDR2 YFSETQ. V was trimmed by 5 bases and J by 4 bases, leaving 13 bases between them. The CDR3 consists of 13 residues. The DNA of the CDR3 is TGCGCCAGCAGTTCAGCAGTGCCTTACGAGCAGTACTTC. Residues: CASSSAVPYEQYF.